This entry features one T cell receptor (beta chain) sequence. Its target antigen remains unknown. No much larger clone exists at a distance of one base, and base qualities are not known. This sample was taken from a study of CD8 T cells in ankylosing spondylitis (dated by TCRdb to about 2017). For the study in its entirety: The study profiled T cell receptor beta repertoires in healthy donors and ankylosing spondylitis patients to find disease-linked TCR variants. Samples of peripheral blood were taken, and for ankylosing spondylitis patients, synovial fluid was collected as well. In total, the full study cohort was made up of some 110 healthy donors and 25 to 30 ankylosing spondylitis patients.

The CDR3 runs 15 amino acids, cysteine and phenylalanine included. Left in the record is the CDR3 DNA by itself, 45 bases read in frame from the first base. The germline V gene specifies SQVTM as CDR1 and ANQGSEA as CDR2. The junction shows trimming of 7 bases on V and 6 bases on J, plus 22 bases between the germline ends. Instrument used: Illumina HiSeq 2500. Quantitative 5'-RACE with molecular barcodes was the method used to prepare the TCR beta libraries. On the study's bioinformatics: A new computational method, built on a probabilistic model of VDJ rearrangement, was used to identify disease-linked TCR variants. TCRdb itself trimmed the public reads at Q25 with fastp, ran MiXCR and retained productive beta chains. CDR3 protein sequences are deduplicated, and each keeps its most common genes and DNA. These V and J calls originate from TCRdb's pipeline instead of the authors' own analysis. The table for this sample lists 200,000 to 250,000 distinct CDR3 sequences; roughly 25% of them were counted only once. About 6.9% of the sample is held by the ten biggest clonotypes.

Beyond this particular receptor, the publication reports: The disease-linked clones had a CD8+ phenotype and were found at relatively low frequencies in peripheral blood. Some motif variants were previously reported in synovial fluid and blood of reactive arthritis patients, suggesting common disease-initiation mechanisms. According to the report, matched synovial fluid samples from ankylosing spondylitis patients were significantly enriched for the disease-linked clones. Blood from ankylosing spondylitis patients appeared to be characterized by a TCR beta motif composed of under ten highly homologous amino acid variants.

This clonotype was sampled from a male donor with ankylosing spondylitis or in good health (not recorded which). Here the chain combines TRBV29-1 and TRBJ2-1; perhaps TRBD2 is the D gene, with 6 bases matching. The sample taken for sequencing was blood, either unsorted or a sorted T cell fraction (not recorded which). In nucleotide form, the sequence is TGCAGCGCCTCCGGACTAACTAACCGCTTCAATGAGCAGTTCTTC. The translation is CSASGLTNRFNEQFF.